These 4 T cell receptor beta chains originate from one sample sequenced in a study of Tregs in tolerant kidney transplant recipients. The data were produced by immunoSEQ multiplex PCR, yet TCRdb's version contains in-frame clones alone and is incomplete. The sample lists around 70,000 clones, roughly 92% seen once, with roughly 9.8% in the top ten. The starting material was CD8+ T cells from blood, obtained before the transplant. Receptors were obtained from a human donor who received a combined kidney and bone marrow transplant.

This clone was counted only a few times. The chain combines TRBV19 with TRBJ1-1, with D unresolved. Germline lookup yields CDR1 LNHDA and CDR2 SQIVND (reference sequence). The V end lost 5 bases, the J end lost 3 bases, and 4 bases lay between the germline ends. The CDR3 covers 11 residues. CDR3 nucleotide sequence: TGTGCCAGTAGTTCTGACACTGAAGCTTTCTTT. This gives the protein CASSSDTEAFF.

The genes are TRBV9 and TRBJ2-7; the match to TRBD1 covers 9 bases. Germline CDR1 and CDR2: SGDLS and YYNGEE. This CDR3 is built from 14 residues. J lost 2 bases, V lost 3 bases, and 3 bases had no gene match. The CDR3 DNA sequence: TGTGCCAGCAGCGCCGGGACAGGGACCTACGAGCAGTACTTC. As protein: CASSAGTGTYEQYF. Full variable domain (missing parts from reference TRBV9 and TRBJ2-7): DSGVTQTPKHLITATGQRVTLRCSPRSGDLSVYWYQQSLDQGLQFLIQYYNGEERAKGNILERFSAQQFPDLHSELNLSSLELGDSALYFCASSAGTGTYEQYFGPGTRLTVT.

This clone was seen a handful of times. V gene TRBV2 combines with J gene TRBJ2-7; 8 nucleotides line up with TRBD1. Germline assignment: CDR1 SNHLY and CDR2 FYNNEI. Trimming took 2 bases from V and 1 from J; bases not matched to a gene: 4. This CDR3 is built from 15 residues. Here the CDR3 DNA reads TGTGCCAGCAGTGAATGGGGGACAGGATCCTACGAGCAGTACTTC. It specifies CASSEWGTGSYEQYF. The full variable domain, completed using reference TRBV2 and TRBJ2-7, is EPEVTQTPSHQVTQMGQEVILRCVPISNHLYFYWYRQILGQKVEFLVSFYNNEISEKSEIFDDQFSVERPDGSNFTLKIRSTKLEDSAMYFCASSEWGTGSYEQYFGPGTRLTVT.

The chain couples TRBV4-3 to TRBJ2-5; 8 nucleotides line up with TRBD2. Unmatched junction bases numbered 10, after V lost 2 bases and J lost 5 bases. CDR1 LGHNA and CDR2 YSLEER come from the germline V gene. There are 16 residues in the CDR3. The CDR3 sequence: CASSQNGRASGETQYF. In DNA, the CDR3 is TGCGCCAGCAGCCAAAACGGGAGGGCTAGTGGGGAGACCCAGTACTTC.